This T cell receptor beta chain was documented in a study of shared clonotypes between healthy human individuals. PCR replicates from unsorted PBMC used approximately 0.3 ug DNA, and this amount was tens of thousands of T cell genomes. On ten immunoSEQ deep assay plates, unsorted PBMC DNA was sequenced. Methods used by the authors: In the immunoSEQ data, sequences were junction-only and lacked quality scores, so filtering differed. Libraries were prepared by immunoSEQ multiplex PCR; TCRdb keeps only in-frame clonotypes and omits some of them. For V, J and clone size, that table is used; D and trimming come from the DNA. The sample holds over 400,000 clones, 65% to 85% seen once. All participating donors were Caucasian adults from Nashville, Tennessee. The sample taken for sequencing was PBMCs. The origin of this receptor is a middle-aged woman in good health. Some clones in this sample may be carry-over from other donors' samples.

As DNA, the CDR3 is TGTGCCAGCAGCCGGGCGGATGAAAAACTGTTTTTT. It is translated as CASSRADEKLFF. The chain carries TRBV9 and TRBJ1-4; unclear D gene. Germline V gives CDR1 SGDLS, CDR2 YYNGEE. V was trimmed by 4 bases and J by 6 bases, leaving 7 bases between them. The CDR3 consists of 12 residues.